The 4 T cell receptor beta chains in this list originate from one sample, sequenced in a study of T cell changes during pregnancy in multiple sclerosis. Sequenced by immunoSEQ multiplex PCR; TCRdb stores in-frame clones only, minus some. The sample contains about 57,000 clones, roughly nine tenths of which appear only once. Sequencing used peripheral blood, obtained in the first trimester of pregnancy. These receptors originate from a female donor in good health, enrolled as a control in a pregnancy study.

This clone was seen a few times. V and J are TRBV23-1 and TRBJ1-2; 11 bases are a match to TRBD1. TRBV23-1 falls under the ORF class, with uncertain function. The CDR3 sequence is 17 residues long. Trimming removed 0 bases from V and 6 bases from J; junction bases left unmatched: 9. The CDR3 DNA sequence: TGCGCCAGCAGTCAATCGCCCCCCTGGGGACAGGGGGATGGCTACACCTTC. It encodes CASSQSPPWGQGDGYTF.

The V gene is TRBV18, the J gene TRBJ2-7; 8 bases are a match to TRBD2. Losses at the gene ends were 3 bases for V and 3 bases for J; bases not matched to a gene: 1. The CDR3 has 13 amino acids. The germline V gene has CDR1 KGHSH and CDR2 LQKENI. The CDR3 coding sequence is TGTGCCAGCTCACCGCGGGGGGACTACGAGCAGTACTTC. Translated: CASSPRGDYEQYF.

CDR3 DNA: TGTGCCAGCAGTACGGGCGGGAGCTCATACGAGCAGTACTTC. Translating gives CASSTGGSSYEQYF. This chain joins TRBV6-6 and TRBJ2-7; 7 bases agree with TRBD2. Losses at the gene ends were 5 bases for V and 4 bases for J; bases not matched to a gene: 8. This CDR3 is 14 amino acids long. The germline CDR1 and CDR2 sequences are MNHNY and SVGAGI (reference sequence).

The V and J genes are TRBV5-6 and TRBJ2-5; 11 bases map to TRBD2. With V trimmed by 1 base and J by 2 bases, 1 base remained unmatched. Germline-derived CDR1 and CDR2 are SGHDT and YYEEEE. CDR3 length equals 15 residues. CDR3 sequence: CASSLTSGGQETQYF. The CDR3 region has the DNA TGTGCCAGCAGCTTGACTAGCGGGGGACAAGAGACCCAGTACTTC.